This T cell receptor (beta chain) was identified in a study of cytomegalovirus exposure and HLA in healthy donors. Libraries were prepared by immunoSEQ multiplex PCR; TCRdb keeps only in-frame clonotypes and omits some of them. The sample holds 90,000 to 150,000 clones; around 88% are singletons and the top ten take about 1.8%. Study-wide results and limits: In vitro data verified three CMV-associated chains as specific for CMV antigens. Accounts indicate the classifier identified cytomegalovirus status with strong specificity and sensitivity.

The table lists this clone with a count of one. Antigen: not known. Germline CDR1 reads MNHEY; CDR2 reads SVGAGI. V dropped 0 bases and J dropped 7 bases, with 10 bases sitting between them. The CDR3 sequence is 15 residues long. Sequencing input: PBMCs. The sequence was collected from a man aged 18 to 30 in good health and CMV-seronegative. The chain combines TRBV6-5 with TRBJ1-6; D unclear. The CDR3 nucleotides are TGTGCCAGCAGTTACTCATTCCAGGTGAATTCACCCCTCCACTTT. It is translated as CASSYSFQVNSPLHF.